The sequence of this T cell receptor (beta chain) was determined in a study of shared clonotypes between healthy human individuals (dated by TCRdb to 2019 to 2021). Broadly, across the study: The cohort included a few men and a couple of women between 18 and 49 years of age. For each donor, CD4 naive and CD4 memory were each given three plates, CD8 naive was given two plates, and CD8 memory was given one plate. To estimate repertoire size and how much clonotype sharing occurs between individuals, the study deeply sequenced the blood TCR repertoires of about 5 healthy adults. Between about 0.9 and 8.9 billion PBMCs per donor were obtained by leukapheresis. To increase sequencing depth and limit assay-specific biases, TCR repertoire library preparation and sequencing were carried out by different laboratories using diverse techniques.

Looking up the germline V gene yields CDR1 SNHLY and CDR2 FYNNEI. From its cysteine to its phenylalanine, the CDR3 spans 15 amino acids. Solely the CDR3 DNA is kept, with 45 bases framed from the first base. The germline V and J ends show losses of 4 bases and 5 bases respectively, and no gene match explains 1 base of the junction. CD8 naive samples were CD45RO-negative cells positively selected for CCR7, giving a CD45RA+CCR7+ population that excluded TemRA cells. Donors were healthy HIV-negative adults with no recently reported acute infections or vaccinations. All donors were Caucasian adults living in Nashville, Tennessee, USA. Blood was collected by leukapheresis, and PBMCs were isolated by Ficoll-Histopaque density gradient centrifugation and then cryopreserved in liquid nitrogen vapor phase. Purity and quantity of every magnetically sorted T cell population were checked by analytical flow cytometry. Genomic DNA was isolated from every sorted fraction and measured by UV absorbance on a Nanodrop 2000c.

Summary of the overall study and its limitations: Estimated clonotype richness was generally larger for naive than for memory subsets. Rarefaction of sorted-subset datasets indicated incomplete sequencing despite the large sequencing depth. The genetic and exposure-history diversity represented was limited by the small number of donors. Sampling was restricted to blood, and TCR repertoires in tissues likely differ from the TCR repertoires found in blood. Clonotypes shared by all four sorted-subset donors showed higher generation probabilities than non-shared clonotypes. About 5% of naive CD4, around 3.6% of naive CD8, 2.3% of memory CD4, and less than 0.45% of memory CD8 clonotypes were shared across several donors. Pairwise subsampling led to the expectation that sequencing depth would affect the degree of clonotype sharing among donors.

Using the deep immunoSEQ assay, TCR CDR3 regions were amplified from genomic DNA by multiplex PCR. Genomic DNA extracted from each cell subset was distributed evenly over all wells of several immunoSEQ 96-well plates, and each plate served as one replicate. For sorted subsets, approximately 210 ng of genomic DNA, equivalent to 25,000 to 35,000 T cell genomes, went into each replicate PCR. Purified libraries were measured with a Qubit 3.0 fluorometer, size-checked on a Bioanalyzer 2100, and measured again with the KAPA Library Quantification kit. Every immunoSEQ 96-well plate was sequenced on a dedicated single-read 150-cycle Illumina NextSeq 550 flow cell. The study's processing was this. Because the immunoSEQ output held only junctional sequences and lacked quality scores, the filtering could not match the filtering applied to full-length reads. To assign V/J genes and CDR3, sequences were annotated using PyIR, a Python wrapper for IgBLAST v1.9, with IMGT germline references. Any read was removed if the V/J assignment was weak (E-value above 1e-6), the CDR3 was missing, or the read contained stop codons, out-of-frame junctions, or ambiguous translated residues. V3J clonotypes were defined as sequences sharing an identical inferred V gene, J gene, and CDR3 amino acid sequence. Percentage overlap between repertoires was calculated by dividing the number of shared unique clonotypes by the size of the smaller repertoire. Richness of each repertoire was evaluated using RTK rarefaction, the Chao1 estimator, and Recon v2.1 estimates of unobserved clonotypes. Generation probabilities were computed with OLGA for all TCRbeta clonotypes obtained by the gDNA method from a handful of donors. TCRdb stores this immuneACCESS table with in-frame sequences only. Part of the clones is absent; in the studies checked, under half of the shortfall reflects unresolved V genes, and no reason is known for the rest. V and J calls and clone size are as listed in that table; D and trimming were resolved from the DNA. The sample yields hundreds of thousands of clones; approximately 96% were counted once. The ten largest clones take up roughly 0.1% of the sample.

Regarding this clone: Its antigen is still unknown. No much larger clonotype is one base removed from it; base qualities were not supplied.

The clonotype originates from a woman under 40 in good health. The receptor chain draws on TRBV2 and TRBJ2-5, and 16 bases in between align with TRBD2. The source material was naive CD8+ T cells sorted from blood. In light of the paper, this sample's cell subset or site label describes: CD45RA+CCR7+. The nucleotide sequence is TGTGCCAGCAGTGGGGGACTAGCGGGAGGGGAGACCCAGTACTTC. The encoded protein is CASSGGLAGGETQYF.